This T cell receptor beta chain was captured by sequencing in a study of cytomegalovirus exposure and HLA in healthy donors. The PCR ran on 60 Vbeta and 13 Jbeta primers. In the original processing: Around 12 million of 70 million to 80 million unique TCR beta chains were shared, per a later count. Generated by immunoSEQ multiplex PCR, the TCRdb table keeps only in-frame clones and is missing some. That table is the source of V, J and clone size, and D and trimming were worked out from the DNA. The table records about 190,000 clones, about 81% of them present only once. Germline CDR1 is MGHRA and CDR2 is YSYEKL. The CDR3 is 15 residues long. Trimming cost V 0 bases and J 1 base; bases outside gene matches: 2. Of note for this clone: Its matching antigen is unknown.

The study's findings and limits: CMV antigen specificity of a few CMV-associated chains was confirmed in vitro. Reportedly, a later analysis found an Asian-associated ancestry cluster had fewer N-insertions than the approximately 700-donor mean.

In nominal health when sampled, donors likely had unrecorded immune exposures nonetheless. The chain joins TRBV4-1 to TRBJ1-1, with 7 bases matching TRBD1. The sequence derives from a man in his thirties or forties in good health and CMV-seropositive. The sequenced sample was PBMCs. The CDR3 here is CASSQEGQKNTEAFF. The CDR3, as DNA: TGCGCCAGCAGCCAAGAGGGACAGAAGAACACTGAAGCTTTCTTT.